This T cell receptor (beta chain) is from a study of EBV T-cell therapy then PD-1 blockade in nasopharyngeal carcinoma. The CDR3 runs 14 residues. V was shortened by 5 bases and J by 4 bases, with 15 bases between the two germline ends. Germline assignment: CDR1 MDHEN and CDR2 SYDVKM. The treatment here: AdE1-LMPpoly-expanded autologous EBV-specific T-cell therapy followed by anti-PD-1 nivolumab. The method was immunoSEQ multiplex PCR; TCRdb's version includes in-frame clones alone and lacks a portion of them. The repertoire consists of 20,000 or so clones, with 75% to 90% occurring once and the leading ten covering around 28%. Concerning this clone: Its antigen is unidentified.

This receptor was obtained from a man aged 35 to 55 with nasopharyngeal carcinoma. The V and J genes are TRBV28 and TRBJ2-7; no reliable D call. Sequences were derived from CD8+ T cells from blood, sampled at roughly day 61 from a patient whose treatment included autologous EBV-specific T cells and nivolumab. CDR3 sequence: CASSARTGSYEQYF. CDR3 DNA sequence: TGTGCCAGCAGTGCCCGGACGGGTTCTTACGAGCAGTACTTC. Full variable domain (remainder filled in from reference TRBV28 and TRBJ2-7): DVKVTQSSRYLVKRTGEKVFLECVQDMDHENMFWYRQDPGLGLRLIYFSYDVKMKEKGDIPEGYSVSREKKERFSLILESASTNQTSMYLCASSARTGSYEQYFGPGTRLTVT.